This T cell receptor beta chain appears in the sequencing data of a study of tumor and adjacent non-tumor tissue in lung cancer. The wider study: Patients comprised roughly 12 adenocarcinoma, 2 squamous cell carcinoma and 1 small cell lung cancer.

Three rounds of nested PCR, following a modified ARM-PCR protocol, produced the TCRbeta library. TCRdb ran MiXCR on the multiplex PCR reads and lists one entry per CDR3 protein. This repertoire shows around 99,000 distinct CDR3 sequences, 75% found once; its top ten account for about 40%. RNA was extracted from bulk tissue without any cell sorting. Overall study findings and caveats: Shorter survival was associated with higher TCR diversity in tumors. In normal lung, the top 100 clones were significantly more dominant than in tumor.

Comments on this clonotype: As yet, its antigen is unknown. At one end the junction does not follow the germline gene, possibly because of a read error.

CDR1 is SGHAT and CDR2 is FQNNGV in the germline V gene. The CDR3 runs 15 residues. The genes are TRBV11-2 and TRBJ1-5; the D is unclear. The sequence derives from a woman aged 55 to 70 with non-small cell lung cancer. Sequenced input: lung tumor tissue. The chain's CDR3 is CASSLTPTFGQPRHF. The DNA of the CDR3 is TGTGCCAGCAGTTTAACCCCCACGTTTGGGCAGCCCCGGCATTTT.